These 29 T cell receptor beta chains were sequenced from one sample in a study of blood T cell repertoires in COVID-19. Data came from immunoSEQ multiplex PCR; TCRdb stores just in-frame clones and leaves some out. The repertoire holds 200,000 to 250,000 clones, 80% to 95% seen once, with around 0.85% in the top ten. The source material was peripheral blood. Receptor source: a man aged 55 to 70 with COVID-19, enrolled during active disease.

V and J are TRBV7-3 and TRBJ2-2, with 15 positions matching TRBD2. The CDR3 loop spans 17 amino acids. Germline V gene lookup returns CDR1 SGHTA and CDR2 FQGTGA. J gave up 5 bases and V 4 bases, and 5 bases lay outside the gene matches. The CDR3 loop is CASSSRGLAGGTGELFF. The CDR3 region has the DNA TGTGCCAGCAGCTCAAGGGGACTAGCGGGAGGTACCGGGGAGCTGTTTTTT.

J is TRBJ2-5 and V is TRBV15; perhaps TRBD2 as D (5 bases). The CDR3 sequence is 17 residues long. Germline V gene data show CDR1 as LNHNV and CDR2 as YYDKDF (reference sequence). V dropped 2 bases and J dropped 5 bases, with 21 bases sitting between them. Here the CDR3 reads CATSRPGILRIRETQYF. As DNA, the CDR3 is TGTGCCACCAGCAGACCCGGGATTCTCCGTATAAGGGAGACCCAGTACTTC.

This chain connects TRBV23-1 to TRBJ1-2, with D unresolved. TRBV23-1 carries the ORF label, with uncertain function. V was cut by 2 bases and J by 7 bases, with 14 bases left in between. This CDR3 is 14 amino acids long. CDR3 in DNA: TGCGCCAGCAGTCAAGGAGGCCGTTTGGGTGGCTACACCTTC. Protein: CASSQGGRLGGYTF.

The rearrangement joins TRBV20-1 to TRBJ1-5; D unclear. Trimming left V 3 bases short and J 0 bases short, with 9 bases between. Germline lookup yields CDR1 DFQATT and CDR2 SNEGSKA (reference sequence). This CDR3 contains 14 residues. CDR3 protein: CSASTGFSNQPQHF. The CDR3, as DNA: TGCAGTGCTAGTACGGGGTTTAGCAATCAGCCCCAGCATTTT.

The chain couples TRBV12-3 or TRBV12-4 to TRBJ2-7; D gene uncertain. The V end was cut by 4 bases, the J end by 2 bases, with 3 bases between. This CDR3 has 11 residues. For the CDR3, the DNA is TGTGCCAGCAGTTCCACCTACGAGCAGTACTTC. Amino acids: CASSSTYEQYF.

This chain joins TRBV12-3 or TRBV12-4 and TRBJ2-1; D not certain. Trimming stripped 10 bases from V and 4 bases from J, with 14 bases between. The CDR3 has 13 residues. CDR3: CATQRREYNEQFF. In DNA, the CDR3 is TGTGCCACCCAGCGTCGAGAGTACAATGAGCAGTTCTTC.

The chain is built from TRBV7-2 and TRBJ1-2; no reliable D call. Germline V gene lookup returns CDR1 SGHTA and CDR2 FQGNSA. With 5 bases removed from V and 4 bases from J, the gap between germline ends came to 8 bases. The CDR3 is made up of 12 amino acids. CDR3 protein: CASSLGSYGYTF. The CDR3 nucleotides read TGTGCCAGCAGCCTCGGGAGCTATGGCTACACCTTC.

This chain connects TRBV18 to TRBJ2-1, with TRBD2 identical over 12 bases. The CDR3 is made up of 17 amino acids. Germline V gene lookup returns CDR1 KGHSH and CDR2 LQKENI. J lost 8 bases, V lost 3 bases, and 11 bases had no gene match. The CDR3 nucleotides are TGTGCCAGCTCACCGACGGCGACTAGCGGGAGCTGGGATGAGCAGTTCTTC. Encoded protein: CASSPTATSGSWDEQFF.

The J gene is TRBJ1-3, the V gene TRBV5-1; possibly TRBD1 for D (5 bases). The length of the CDR3 is 15 residues. Trimming removed 0 bases from V and 0 bases from J, with 7 bases in between. Germline lookup yields CDR1 SGHRS and CDR2 YFSETQ. This CDR3 is CASSLAGISGNTIYF. CDR3 in DNA: TGCGCCAGCAGCTTGGCAGGGATCTCTGGAAACACCATATATTTT.

The CDR3 bases are TGTGCCAGTAGCTTCGGCGGGACAGCTGAAGCTTTCTTT. Residues: CASSFGGTAEAFF. This chain connects TRBV19 to TRBJ1-1; 7 bases line up with TRBD1. Germline values: CDR1 LNHDA, CDR2 SQIVND (reference sequence). There are 13 residues in the CDR3. The ends lost 6 bases at V and 6 bases at J; junction bases unmatched: 7.

The genes are TRBV5-4 and TRBJ1-2; the match to TRBD1 covers 9 bases. Germline assignment: CDR1 SGHNT and CDR2 YYREEE (reference sequence). This CDR3 has 16 amino acids. V shed 3 bases, J shed 3 bases, and the junction held 9 bases outside the gene matches. The CDR3 DNA sequence: TGTGCCAGCAGCTCAAAAGATACAGGGGGCTACTATGGCTACACCTTC. Its translation is CASSSKDTGGYYGYTF.

This clone is a singleton in its sample. The rearrangement links TRBV5-6 to TRBJ1-6; 7 nucleotides line up with TRBD1. This CDR3 contains 16 residues. Germline V gene data show CDR1 as SGHDT and CDR2 as YYEEEE. Trimming took 3 bases from V and 6 from J; bases not matched to a gene: 9. This CDR3 reads CASSSPRDSLNSPLHF. Written as DNA, the CDR3 is TGTGCCAGCAGCTCTCCCAGGGACAGCCTTAATTCACCCCTCCACTTT.

This clone was recorded only once. This chain uses TRBV28 with TRBJ2-7; TRBD2 agrees at 8 bases. The CDR3 runs to 13 residues. Germline V gives CDR1 MDHEN, CDR2 SYDVKM. V lost 3 bases to trimming and J lost 5 bases; unmatched junction nucleotides: 3. CDR3 nucleotides: TGTGCCAGCAGTTTTGGCGGGAGGCACGAGCAGTACTTC. This encodes CASSFGGRHEQYF.

The chain recombines TRBV2 with TRBJ1-3; D not resolved. CDR3 length: 14 amino acids. V gave up 3 bases and J gave up 0 bases, with 6 bases separating them. CDR1 SNHLY and CDR2 FYNNEI come from the germline V gene. The CDR3 loop is CASSDPPSGNTIYF. CDR3 coding DNA: TGTGCCAGCAGTGATCCTCCCTCTGGAAACACCATATATTTT.

The chain combines TRBV29-1 with TRBJ2-1; TRBD1 agrees at 12 bases. The germline V gene has CDR1 SQVTM and CDR2 ANQGSEA. The CDR3 has 14 amino acids. V gave up 7 bases and J gave up 9 bases; unmatched junction bases: 10. CDR3 DNA sequence: TGCAGCGCCTGGGACAGGGGGCGTGAGGGTGAGCAGTTCTTC. This gives the protein CSAWDRGREGEQFF.

The CDR3 sequence: CASSHELEPRGYTF. The CDR3 DNA reads TGTGCCAGCAGTCACGAACTGGAGCCTAGGGGCTACACCTTC. V usage is TRBV6-5 and J usage is TRBJ1-2; D gene unclear. CDR1 is MNHEY and CDR2 is SVGAGI in the germline V gene. The CDR3 extends over 14 amino acids. Trimming stripped 5 bases from V and 8 bases from J, with 18 bases between.

This chain joins TRBV10-3 and TRBJ1-2; TRBD1 matches at 11 bases. V lost 9 bases and J lost 7; bases outside the gene matches: 7. Per germline, CDR1 ENHRY and CDR2 SYGVKD. The CDR3 totals 13 residues. The CDR3 coding sequence is TGTGCCATATCCGGGACAGGGGGGGTTGGCTACACCTTC. Translated, it gives CAISGTGGVGYTF.

The rearrangement uses TRBV7-9 and TRBJ1-2, with 7 bases matching TRBD1. The ends lost 1 base at V and 8 bases at J; junction bases unmatched: 7. This CDR3 region has 14 residues. CDR1 and CDR2 from the germline V gene are SEHNR and FQNEAQ (reference sequence). The CDR3 DNA reads as TGTGCCAGCAGCTTAGAGGGGGCAAGTACCGGCTACACCTTC. As protein: CASSLEGASTGYTF.

V usage is TRBV30 and J usage is TRBJ1-2; 7 positions agree with TRBD1. V lost 1 base to trimming and J lost 8 bases; unmatched junction nucleotides: 7. This CDR3 has 13 amino acids. Germline V CDR1 and CDR2: GTSNPN, SVGIG (reference sequence). The CDR3 DNA reads TGTGCCTGGAGTGACCAGGCCAGGGGGGGCTACACCTTC. This gives the protein CAWSDQARGGYTF.

The rearrangement uses TRBV5-1 and TRBJ2-3; 8 bases map to TRBD2. There are 15 residues in the CDR3. Germline V CDR1 and CDR2: SGHRS, YFSETQ. V shed 4 bases, J shed 3 bases, and the junction held 7 bases outside the gene matches. This CDR3 reads CASSTSGTRTDTQYF. The CDR3 DNA sequence: TGCGCCAGCAGCACCTCCGGGACTAGAACAGATACGCAGTATTTT.

The V gene is TRBV24-1, the J gene TRBJ2-5, with 14 bases fitting TRBD2. The CDR3 extends over 20 amino acids. J gave up 3 bases and V 3 bases, and 14 bases lay outside the gene matches. Germline CDR1 is KGHDR and CDR2 is SFDVKD. The CDR3 region has the DNA TGTGCCACCAGTGATAAAAAGGGGACTAGCGGGGGTGAAGGGGAAGAGACCCAGTACTTC. Its translation is CATSDKKGTSGGEGEETQYF.

The chain is built from TRBV24-1 and TRBJ2-3; D ambiguous. This CDR3 contains 14 residues. Germline V CDR1 and CDR2: KGHDR, SFDVKD. V lost 4 bases and J lost 1, with 8 bases in between. This CDR3 reads CATSDPSGTDTQYF. The CDR3 bases are TGTGCCACCAGTGACCCATCGGGCACAGATACGCAGTATTTT.

The genes are TRBV19 and TRBJ2-5; 8 bases align to TRBD2. Germline V gene data show CDR1 as LNHDA and CDR2 as SQIVND (reference sequence). J gave up 2 bases and V 6 bases, and 5 bases lay outside the gene matches. The CDR3 runs to 14 residues. CDR3 protein: CASRLSGGQETQYF. The CDR3 coding sequence is TGTGCCAGTAGATTGTCGGGAGGGCAAGAGACCCAGTACTTC.

This sequence joins TRBV3-1 (or the pseudogene TRBV3-2) and TRBJ2-6; TRBD2 matches 11 bases. The germline V gene encodes CDR1 LGHDT and CDR2 YNNKEL (reference sequence). The CDR3 length is 19 residues. Losses at the gene ends were 1 base for V and 1 base for J; bases not matched to a gene: 6. CDR3 amino acids: CASSQGLAGGRSGANVLTF. CDR3 DNA: TGTGCCAGCAGCCAAGGCCTAGCGGGGGGTAGGTCTGGGGCCAACGTCCTGACTTTC.

This chain connects TRBV10-3 to TRBJ1-1, with D tentatively TRBD1 (6 bases). Germline CDR1 is ENHRY and CDR2 is SYGVKD. V was clipped by 0 bases and J by 1 base, with 6 bases between them. There are 14 residues in the CDR3. The DNA for the CDR3 is TGTGCCATCAGTGAGTCGGGACAGAACACTGAAGCTTTCTTT. This codes for CAISESGQNTEAFF.

The rearrangement links TRBV7-8 to TRBJ2-7; a possible D gene is TRBD1 (7 bases). This CDR3 region has 16 residues. The ends were cut back, 2 bases at V and 7 bases at J, with 21 bases in the middle. Germline CDR1 SGHVS, CDR2 FQNEAQ. The CDR3: CASSLSLSRGEREQYF. CDR3 nucleotide sequence: TGTGCCAGCAGCTTATCTCTAAGCAGGGGGGAACGTGAGCAGTACTTC.

This chain connects TRBV3-1 (or the pseudogene TRBV3-2) to TRBJ1-2; 7 bases match TRBD1. Per germline, CDR1 LGHDT and CDR2 YNNKEL (reference sequence). Trimming removed 1 base from V and 8 bases from J; junction bases left unmatched: 7. The CDR3 has 14 residues. CDR3 nucleotide sequence: TGTGCCAGCAGCCAAGGGGACAGCTTGAGAGGCTACACCTTC. Protein product: CASSQGDSLRGYTF.

This clone occurred once. CDR3 sequence (DNA): TGCGCCAGCAGCCAAGATCCTCGGCGGGAATACTATGGCTACACCTTC. Residues: CASSQDPRREYYGYTF. The chain links TRBV4-1 to TRBJ1-2; D gene unclear. V was shortened by 0 bases and J by 3 bases, with 14 bases between the two germline ends. This CDR3 is built from 16 residues. Per germline, CDR1 MGHRA and CDR2 YSYEKL.

The chain couples TRBV30 to TRBJ1-6; no definite D call. Trimming took 4 bases from V and 0 from J, leaving 10 bases between them. The CDR3 length is 15 residues. The germline V gene has CDR1 GTSNPN and CDR2 SVGIG (reference sequence). The DNA of the CDR3 is TGTGCCTGGAACGTAAGGAGCTCCTATAATTCACCCCTCCACTTT. This translates into CAWNVRSSYNSPLHF. The full variable domain, its missing parts supplied by reference TRBV30 and TRBJ1-6, is SQTIHQWPATLVQPVGSPLSLECTVEGTSNPNLYWYRQAAGRGLQLLFYSVGIGQISSEVPQNLSASRPQDRQFILSSKKLLLSDSGFYLCAWNVRSSYNSPLHFGNGTRLTVT.